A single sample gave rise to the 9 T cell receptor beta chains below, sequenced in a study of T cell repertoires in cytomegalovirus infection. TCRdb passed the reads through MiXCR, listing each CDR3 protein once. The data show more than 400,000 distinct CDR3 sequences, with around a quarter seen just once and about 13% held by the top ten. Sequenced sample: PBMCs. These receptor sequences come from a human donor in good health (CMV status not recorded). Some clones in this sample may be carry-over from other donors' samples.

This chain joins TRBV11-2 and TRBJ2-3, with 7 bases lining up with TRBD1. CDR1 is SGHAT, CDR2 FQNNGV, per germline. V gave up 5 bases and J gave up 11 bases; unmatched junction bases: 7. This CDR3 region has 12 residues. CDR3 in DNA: TGTGCCAGCAGCGCCTACAGGGGCCAGCAGTATTTT. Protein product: CASSAYRGQQYF.

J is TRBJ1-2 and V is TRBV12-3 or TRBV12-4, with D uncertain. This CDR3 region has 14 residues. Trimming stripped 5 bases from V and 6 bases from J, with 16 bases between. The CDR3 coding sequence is TGTGCCAGCAGTCCCCCGGCCCCGCGGGATGGCTACACCTTC. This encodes CASSPPAPRDGYTF.

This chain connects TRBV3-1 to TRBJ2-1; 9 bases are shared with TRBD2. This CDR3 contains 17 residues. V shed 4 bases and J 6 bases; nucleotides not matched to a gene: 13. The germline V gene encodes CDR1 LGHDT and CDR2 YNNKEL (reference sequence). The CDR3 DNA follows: TGTGCCAGCAGCCTCTCGGGTAGCGGGAGCATCTTCAATGAGCAGTTCTTC. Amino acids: CASSLSGSGSIFNEQFF.

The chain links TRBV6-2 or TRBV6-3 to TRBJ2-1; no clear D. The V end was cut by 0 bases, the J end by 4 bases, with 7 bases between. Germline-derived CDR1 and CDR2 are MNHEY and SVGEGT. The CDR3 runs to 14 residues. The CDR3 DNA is TGTGCCAGCAGTTACTCTCCTCTATACAATGAGCAGTTCTTC. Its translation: CASSYSPLYNEQFF.

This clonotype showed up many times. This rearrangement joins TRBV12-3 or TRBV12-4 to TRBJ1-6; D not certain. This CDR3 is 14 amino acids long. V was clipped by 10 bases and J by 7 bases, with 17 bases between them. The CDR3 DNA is TGTGCCACCTCCTCGTCGGGGAGGAATTCACCCCTCCACTTT. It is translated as CATSSSGRNSPLHF.

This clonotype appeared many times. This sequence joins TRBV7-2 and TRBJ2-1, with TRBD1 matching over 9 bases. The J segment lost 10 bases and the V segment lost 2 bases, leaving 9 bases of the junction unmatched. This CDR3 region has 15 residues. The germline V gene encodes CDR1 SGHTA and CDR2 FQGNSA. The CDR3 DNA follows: TGTGCCAGCAGCTTACGAAGAACTGGGACAGGGGAGCAGTTCTTC. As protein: CASSLRRTGTGEQFF.

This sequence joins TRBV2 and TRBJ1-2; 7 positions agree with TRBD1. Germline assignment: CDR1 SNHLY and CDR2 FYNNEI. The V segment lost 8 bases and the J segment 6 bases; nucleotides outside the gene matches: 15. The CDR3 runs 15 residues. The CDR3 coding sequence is TGTGCCAGCTGGAGGTCAGAAAGGGGGCTGGATGGCTACACCTTC. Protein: CASWRSERGLDGYTF. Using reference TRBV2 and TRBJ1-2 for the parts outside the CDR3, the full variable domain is EPEVTQTPSHQVTQMGQEVILRCVPISNHLYFYWYRQILGQKVEFLVSFYNNEISEKSEIFDDQFSVERPDGSNFTLKIRSTKLEDSAMYFCASWRSERGLDGYTFGSGTRLTVV.

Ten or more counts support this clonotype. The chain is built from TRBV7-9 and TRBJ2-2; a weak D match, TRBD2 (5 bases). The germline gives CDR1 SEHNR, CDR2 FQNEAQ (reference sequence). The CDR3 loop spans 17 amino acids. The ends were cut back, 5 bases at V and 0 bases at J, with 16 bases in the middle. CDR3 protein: CASSPSRGAANTGELFF. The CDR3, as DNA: TGTGCCAGCAGCCCGAGCCGGGGAGCCGCGAACACCGGGGAGCTGTTTTTT.

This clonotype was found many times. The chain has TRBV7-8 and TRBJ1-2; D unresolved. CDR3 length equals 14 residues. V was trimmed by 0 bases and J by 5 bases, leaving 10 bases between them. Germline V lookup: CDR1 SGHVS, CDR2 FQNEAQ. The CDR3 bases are TGTGCCAGCAGCTTAGCTACAGTGGAATATGGCTACACCTTC. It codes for CASSLATVEYGYTF.